This T cell receptor beta chain was captured by sequencing in a study of early T cells in non-severe SARS-CoV-2 infection (dated by TCRdb to the early 2020s). Regarding the complete study: TCR sequencing used bulk RNA from unsorted whole blood, so alpha and beta chains could not be paired.

On this clonotype: This clone's antigen is unknown. The record has no base qualities; no much larger clone is one base away.

Set within a cohort of healthcare workers in London, UK, this nested case-control study involved weekly PCR testing of nasopharyngeal swabs along with blood sampling. Between 23 and 31 March 2020, the week of the UK lockdown, healthcare workers were enrolled and then followed up weekly for as long as 16 weeks. The library was made by 5' RACE. TCRdb records NextSeq 500 as the sequencer. Unique molecular identifiers were attached to individual cDNA molecules in the TCR library protocol so that sequencing error and PCR bias could be corrected. Both TCR alpha and beta chains were sequenced, and tight co-correlation was observed between alpha and beta sequence abundances in each sample. On the authors' methods: Decombinator V4 was used to perform V gene, J gene and CDR3 annotation of TCR sequences. Expanded TCRs were defined as changing significantly between any two time points under a Poisson model with p below 0.0001. TCR abundances were normalised to the total number of TCRs sequenced in each sample and reported as counts per million. TRAV1-2 paired with TRAJ12, TRAJ20 or TRAJ33 defined MAIT TCRs, while TRAV10 paired with TRAJ18 defined iNKT TCRs. VDJdb, accessed on 1 November 2021, was searched for TCRs annotated for CMV, EBV and SARS-CoV-2, and TCRs annotated for more than one antigen were excluded. In-frame beta chains were kept once TCRdb had trimmed the public reads at Q25 with fastp and called clones with MiXCR. Under each unique CDR3 protein, matching rows form one entry showing the most common genes and DNA. These V and J calls are TCRdb output, not the study's own analysis. For this sample there are fewer than 80,000 distinct CDR3 sequences; approximately 9.5% appear just once. The ten largest clones add up to 5.9% of the sample.

The cysteine opens and the phenylalanine closes a CDR3 of 14 amino acids. The DNA shown is the 42-base CDR3, in frame from base 1. Trimming at the junction amounts to 4 bases on V and 4 bases on J, and the germline ends lie 12 bases apart. Per the germline V gene, SNHLY is the CDR1 and FYNNEI is the CDR2. Results and caveats for the whole study, not just this receptor: VDJdb matching was skewed toward anti-spike CD8 responses and likely underestimated virus-specific expansions by missing private and CD4 specificities.

This receptor chain uses TRBV2 and TRBJ2-3, with TRBD1 perhaps the D gene, on 5 matching bases. Sequenced input: whole blood. The sequence was collected from an adult who was a healthcare worker with PCR-confirmed SARS-CoV-2 infection or an uninfected control (not recorded which). The CDR3 here reads CASSVDRIPDTQYF. The DNA sequence is TGTGCCAGCAGTGTCGACAGAATACCAGATACGCAGTATTTT.